The 13 T cell receptor beta chains listed next were all sequenced from one sample in a study of control samples from healthy donors and cancer patients. Produced via immunoSEQ multiplex PCR; TCRdb's table is partial and in-frame only. The sample has more than 120,000 clones, 91% seen once. Sequences were obtained from blood. These receptors all come from a young man in good health.

The gene calls are TRBV7-8 and TRBJ1-5; no clear D gene. This CDR3 region has 17 residues. V lost 4 bases, J lost 3 bases, and 19 bases lay in between. Per the germline V gene, CDR1 is SGHVS and CDR2 is FQNEAQ. Here the CDR3 DNA reads TGTGCCAGCAGCTCTGACGGCCGAACGGCCACCAATCAGCCCCAGCATTTT. Amino acids: CASSSDGRTATNQPQHF.

V and J are TRBV7-3 and TRBJ2-5; D gene unclear. The V and J ends lost 2 bases and 8 bases respectively, with 12 bases between them. CDR1 SGHTA and CDR2 FQGTGA come from the germline V gene. This CDR3 has 13 amino acids. The CDR3 coding sequence is TGTGCCAGCAGCTTACGGCAGCCGGACACCCAGTACTTC. Translated: CASSLRQPDTQYF.

The genes are TRBV27 and TRBJ2-1; tentatively, D is TRBD1 or TRBD2 (5 bases each). Trimming removed 3 bases from V and 5 bases from J, with 26 bases in between. The CDR3 runs to 19 residues. Germline V CDR1 and CDR2: MNHEY, SMNVEV (reference sequence). DNA for the CDR3: TGTGCCAGCAGTTTCTTATCCGGGGCCCGGGACCCGGAGAACAATGAGCAGTTCTTC. This gives the protein CASSFLSGARDPENNEQFF.

The J gene is TRBJ2-1, the V gene TRBV5-1, with TRBD2 matching over 10 bases. CDR1 SGHRS and CDR2 YFSETQ come from the germline V gene. The CDR3 has 17 amino acids. V trimming: 0 bases; J trimming: 2 bases; junction bases outside the gene matches: 5. The CDR3 loop is CASSLVLSGGPYNEQFF. CDR3 nucleotide sequence: TGCGCCAGCAGCTTGGTGCTTAGCGGGGGGCCCTACAATGAGCAGTTCTTC.

The chain employs TRBV19 and TRBJ2-2; no firm D call. CDR3 length: 12 amino acids. From germline, CDR1 is LNHDA and CDR2 SQIVND (reference sequence). Trimming pared 8 bases from V and 1 base from J, leaving 5 bases between. CDR3 sequence (DNA): TGTGCCAGTTTCGGGAACACCGGGGAGCTGTTTTTT. The encoded protein is CASFGNTGELFF.

CDR3 nucleotides: TGCGCCAGCAGCTTGGAGCAGGGAAGGTATGGCTACACCTTC. Protein sequence: CASSLEQGRYGYTF. The J gene is TRBJ1-2, the V gene TRBV5-1; maybe TRBD1 (5 bases). V was cut by 0 bases and J by 5 bases, with 11 bases left in between. The germline V gene encodes CDR1 SGHRS and CDR2 YFSETQ. This CDR3 comprises 14 residues.

The chain carries TRBV28 and TRBJ1-1; D might be TRBD1 (5 bases). CDR3 length: 13 residues. Germline V gene lookup returns CDR1 MDHEN and CDR2 SYDVKM. Trimming pared 4 bases from V and 6 bases from J, leaving 12 bases between. CDR3 region: CASSWTTNAEAFF. As DNA, the CDR3 is TGTGCCAGCAGTTGGACAACTAACGCTGAAGCTTTCTTT.

The gene calls are TRBV30 and TRBJ2-7, with 11 bases fitting TRBD2. The V gene's germline CDR1 is GTSNPN and CDR2 SVGIG (reference sequence). V was pared by 1 base and J by 0 bases, with 5 bases of the junction left unmatched. This CDR3 is 16 amino acids long. The CDR3 protein is CAWSGLAGPSSYEQYF. The CDR3 DNA is TGTGCCTGGAGTGGACTAGCGGGGCCTAGCTCCTACGAGCAGTACTTC. The full variable domain, completed using reference TRBV30 and TRBJ2-7, is SQTIHQWPATLVQPVGSPLSLECTVEGTSNPNLYWYRQAAGRGLQLLFYSVGIGQISSEVPQNLSASRPQDRQFILSSKKLLLSDSGFYLCAWSGLAGPSSYEQYFGPGTRLTVT.

This rearrangement joins TRBV7-9 to TRBJ2-7; no definite D call. The CDR3 loop spans 12 amino acids. Deletions cut 6 bases from V and 0 bases from J, with 6 bases between. Germline CDR1 is SEHNR and CDR2 is FQNEAQ (reference sequence). CDR3 sequence (DNA): TGTGCCAGCAGTCCTGGCTCCTACGAGCAGTACTTC. Translation gives CASSPGSYEQYF. The full variable domain, completed using reference TRBV7-9 and TRBJ2-7, is DTGVSQNPRHKITKRGQNVTFRCDPISEHNRLYWYRQTLGQGPEFLTYFQNEAQLEKSRLLSDRFSAERPKGSFSTLEIQRTEQGDSAMYLCASSPGSYEQYFGPGTRLTVT.

The chain couples TRBV12-3 or TRBV12-4 to TRBJ1-2, with D maybe TRBD1 (5 bases). This CDR3 spans 12 amino acids. V gave up 6 bases and J gave up 3 bases, with 8 bases separating them. CDR3 sequence: CASRAGYYGYTF. The DNA for the CDR3 is TGTGCCAGCAGGGCAGGGTACTATGGCTACACCTTC.

The V and J genes are TRBV6-1 and TRBJ2-1; tentative D call: TRBD2 (5 bases). The CDR3 has 11 amino acids. Trimming removed 3 bases at V and 12 bases at J, with 9 bases between. Germline CDR1 is MNHNS and CDR2 is SASEGT. For the CDR3, the DNA is TGTGCCAGCAGTGAGATAGCGTGGCAGTTCTTC. Translated: CASSEIAWQFF.

The chain carries TRBV7-3 and TRBJ2-3; D perhaps matches TRBD1 (5 bases). Trimming took 0 bases from V and 4 from J, leaving 11 bases between them. The CDR3 spans 15 residues. Germline assignment: CDR1 SGHTA and CDR2 FQGTGA. The CDR3 DNA sequence: TGTGCCAGCAGCTTAACTACGGAAGGGGCAGATACGCAGTATTTT. It codes for CASSLTTEGADTQYF.

This clone appeared a few times. The chain is built from TRBV18 and TRBJ2-3; D gene ambiguous. The V end lost 0 bases, the J end lost 5 bases, and 6 bases lay between the germline ends. This CDR3 comprises 13 residues. From germline, CDR1 is KGHSH and CDR2 LQKENI. The chain's CDR3 is CASSPPRVDTQYF. The CDR3 bases are TGTGCCAGCTCACCACCTCGCGTAGATACGCAGTATTTT.